These 16 T cell receptor beta chains share one sample of origin, sequenced in a study of control samples from healthy donors and cancer patients (dated by TCRdb to the early 2020s). Libraries were prepared through the immunoSEQ multiplex PCR assay. What TCRdb holds here is the immuneACCESS table cut down to in-frame rearrangements. Part of the clones is not present; checked against another copy, under half of the missing clones reflect an unresolved V gene, and the others are unexplained. This sample gives about 120,000 clones in total; around 87% of them show up just once. The top ten constitute 0.95% to 1.3% of the sample. The sequenced material came from PBMCs. The source is a woman aged 45-65 years with colorectal cancer.

The sample holds one count of this clone. V is TRBV9 and J is TRBJ1-2, with D tentatively TRBD1 (5 bases). This CDR3 is 14 amino acids long. The V gene lost 4 bases and the J gene lost 0 bases, with 10 bases spanning the gap. In germline, CDR1 is SGDLS, CDR2 YYNGEE. The CDR3 sequence is CASSRTPTNYGYTF. The CDR3 DNA sequence: TGTGCCAGCAGCAGGACACCAACTAACTATGGCTACACCTTC.

The rearrangement joins TRBV3-1 (or the pseudogene TRBV3-2) to TRBJ2-7; tentatively, D is TRBD2 (6 bases). V was shortened by 1 base and J by 6 bases, with 13 bases between the two germline ends. Germline CDR1 reads LGHDT; CDR2 reads YNNKEL (reference sequence). This CDR3 contains 14 residues. This CDR3 is CASSQVHRGIEQYF. In DNA form, the CDR3 reads TGTGCCAGCAGCCAAGTTCATCGGGGGATCGAGCAGTACTTC.

J is TRBJ2-1 and V is TRBV19; TRBD1 might be the D (6 bases). Deletions cut 1 base from V and 1 base from J, with 17 bases between. Germline CDR1 reads LNHDA; CDR2 reads SQIVND (reference sequence). This CDR3 region has 18 residues. Here the CDR3 reads CASSIANREYGSYNEQFF. Written as DNA, the CDR3 is TGTGCCAGTAGTATAGCTAACAGGGAATACGGGTCCTACAATGAGCAGTTCTTC.

The chain recombines TRBV6-5 with TRBJ2-1, with 7 bases fitting TRBD1. The CDR3 is 14 residues long. With V trimmed by 5 bases and J by 5 bases, 6 bases remained unmatched. Germline V gives CDR1 MNHEY, CDR2 SVGAGI. CDR3 protein: CASSRDRENNEQFF. In nucleotides, the CDR3 is TGTGCCAGCAGTCGGGACAGAGAAAACAATGAGCAGTTCTTC.

As concerns this clone: Without the conserved terminal phenylalanine or tryptophan, this CDR3 likely stems from a read error. The limits of the CDR3 on the DNA are not certain, so only TCRdb's listed CDR3 is given. The chain uses TRBV12-3 or TRBV12-4 and TRBJ2-7; the table's D call, TRBD2, has no DNA check behind it. The CDR3 spans 9 residues, counting both ends. The CDR3 sequence is CASRVGHSG.

V and J are TRBV19 and TRBJ1-4; D remains ambiguous. This CDR3 is built from 15 residues. Germline-derived CDR1 and CDR2 are LNHDA and SQIVND (reference sequence). With 5 bases removed from V and 8 bases from J, the gap between germline ends came to 18 bases. The CDR3 DNA reads as TGTGCCAGTAGTGGCACTTCAGAGGGTTGCGAAAAACTGTTTTTT. This translates into CASSGTSEGCEKLFF.

J is TRBJ1-4 and V is TRBV9; tentative D call: TRBD1 (5 bases). The CDR3 is 17 amino acids. Looked up from germline, CDR1 is SGDLS and CDR2 is YYNGEE. The V gene lost 4 bases and the J gene lost 3 bases, with 19 bases spanning the gap. The CDR3 is CASSIGVSSGANEKLFF. CDR3 bases: TGTGCCAGCAGCATAGGGGTTTCGTCCGGTGCTAATGAAAAACTGTTTTTT.

The chain has TRBV7-8 and TRBJ2-1; D may correspond to TRBD1 or TRBD2 (5 bases each). The CDR3 is 15 residues long. V shed 1 base and J shed 9 bases, with 16 bases lying between them. Germline V gene sequence: CDR1 SGHVS, CDR2 FQNEAQ. Written as DNA, the CDR3 is TGTGCCAGCAGCTTAGGTGTCGGGGCCCAGGGTGAGCAGTTCTTC. Translating it yields CASSLGVGAQGEQFF.

This clone occurred a few times. The chain combines TRBV5-6 with TRBJ2-7, with D uncertain. Germline CDR1 reads SGHDT; CDR2 reads YYEEEE. V dropped 1 base and J dropped 2 bases, with 4 bases sitting between them. CDR3 length: 12 amino acids. The DNA for the CDR3 is TGTGCCAGCAGCTTGTCCCCCTACGAGCAGTACTTC. Translated, it gives CASSLSPYEQYF.

This clone appeared once. Here the CDR3 reads CASGHSGGPAAFF. In nucleotides, the CDR3 is TGTGCTAGTGGTCACTCGGGGGGACCCGCGGCTTTCTTT. The chain uses TRBV12-5 and TRBJ1-1; TRBD1 is a possible D gene (5 bases). CDR1 LGHNT and CDR2 FRNRAP come from the germline V gene. The CDR3 runs 13 residues. Trimming removed 5 bases at V and 11 bases at J, with 18 bases between.

This sequence joins TRBV29-1 and TRBJ1-1; D is possibly TRBD1 (6 bases). There are 16 residues in the CDR3. Per the germline V gene, CDR1 is SQVTM and CDR2 is ANQGSEA. V lost 0 bases and J lost 2, with 16 bases in between. CDR3 sequence (DNA): TGCAGCGTTGAAGATCATCGGCGGGGGCGCAACACTGAAGCTTTCTTT. Translation: CSVEDHRRGRNTEAFF.

The chain links TRBV5-1 to TRBJ2-7; D remains unclear. CDR3 length equals 16 residues. V was trimmed by 0 bases and J by 0 bases, leaving 13 bases between them. Germline lookup yields CDR1 SGHRS and CDR2 YFSETQ. CDR3 in DNA: TGCGCCAGCAGCTTGGATTTGGCAGCTACCTCCTACGAGCAGTACTTC. Amino acids: CASSLDLAATSYEQYF.

This chain uses TRBV30 with TRBJ1-2; D is uncertain. The germline V gene encodes CDR1 GTSNPN and CDR2 SVGIG (reference sequence). CDR3 length: 14 amino acids. V dropped 4 bases and J dropped 4 bases, with 16 bases sitting between them. For the CDR3, the DNA is TGTGCCTGGACTCCGGTCGGGGAAATCTATGGCTACACCTTC. Protein sequence: CAWTPVGEIYGYTF.

The chain links TRBV2 to TRBJ2-2; possibly TRBD1 for D (5 bases). The germline V gene encodes CDR1 SNHLY and CDR2 FYNNEI. Trimming left V 2 bases short and J 6 bases short, with 7 bases between. The CDR3 has 13 amino acids. CDR3 sequence: CASSEQGSGELFF. CDR3 in DNA: TGTGCCAGCAGTGAACAGGGCTCCGGGGAGCTGTTTTTT.

The V and J genes are TRBV11-2 and TRBJ2-7; D perhaps matches TRBD2 (6 bases). The CDR3 has 15 amino acids. The germline V and J ends were trimmed by 5 bases and 3 bases, with 17 bases remaining between them. Germline-derived CDR1 and CDR2 are SGHAT and FQNNGV. As DNA, the CDR3 is TGTGCCAGCAGCGACCATTTGACGGGAGACTACGAGCAGTACTTC. It yields the protein CASSDHLTGDYEQYF.

The chain combines TRBV2 with TRBJ2-1; D may match TRBD1 or TRBD2 (6 bases each). The CDR3 is 15 residues long. Germline V gene data show CDR1 as SNHLY and CDR2 as FYNNEI. Trimming shortened V by 4 bases and J by 8 bases, and 18 bases separated the two germline ends. The CDR3 coding sequence is TGTGCCAGCAGTGTCCGAAAGGGGGGATTTGATGAGCAGTTCTTC. Translating gives CASSVRKGGFDEQFF.